This T cell receptor beta chain derives from a study of T cell repertoires in cytomegalovirus infection. Study in general: CMV infection plus the matching HLA type was flagged by public TCR beta signatures.

This clonotype was counted a few times. TCRdb recomputed calls from the reads with MiXCR, one row per CDR3 protein. This table has around 280,000 distinct CDR3 sequences, roughly 9.3% appearing once. The CDR3 spans 17 residues. The germline CDR1 and CDR2 sequences are LGHNA and YSLEER. The V gene end was trimmed by 2 bases and the J gene end by 2 bases; junction bases not matched to a gene: 4. The source material was PBMCs. The chain carries TRBV4-3 and TRBJ2-3; 13 nucleotides align to TRBD2. The TCR comes from a human donor in good health (CMV status not recorded). Some clones in this sample may be carry-over from other donors' samples. CDR3 sequence reads: CASSQPGTSGATDTQYF. The DNA for the CDR3 is TGCGCCAGCAGCCAACCCGGGACTAGCGGGGCCACAGATACGCAGTATTTT.